This TCR beta chain derives from a study of blood T cell repertoires in COVID-19. Study in general: T cells, B-cell-depleted T cells, or PBMCs supplied cDNA or gDNA.

Trimming took off 6 bases at V and 8 bases at J, with 13 bases between the two ends. Germline loops: CDR1 SQVTM, CDR2 ANQGSEA. The CDR3 consists of 12 residues. Source study methods: Estimation of nucleated cell counts relied on the amplification of reference gene primers. Profiled with immunoSEQ multiplex PCR; TCRdb holds only in-frame clones, not every one. The DNA was the basis for D and trimming; V, J and clone size are from that table. The data show over 300,000 clones, around 89% seen once. The chain joins TRBV29-1 to TRBJ1-4, with D possibly TRBD1 on 5 matching bases. The receptor was derived from a woman in her forties who had recovered from COVID-19. The source material was PBMCs or T cells enriched from blood (not recorded which). DNA of the CDR3: TGCAGCGTCGGAAGAAGGACAGAAAAACTGTTTTTT. Its translation is CSVGRRTEKLFF.